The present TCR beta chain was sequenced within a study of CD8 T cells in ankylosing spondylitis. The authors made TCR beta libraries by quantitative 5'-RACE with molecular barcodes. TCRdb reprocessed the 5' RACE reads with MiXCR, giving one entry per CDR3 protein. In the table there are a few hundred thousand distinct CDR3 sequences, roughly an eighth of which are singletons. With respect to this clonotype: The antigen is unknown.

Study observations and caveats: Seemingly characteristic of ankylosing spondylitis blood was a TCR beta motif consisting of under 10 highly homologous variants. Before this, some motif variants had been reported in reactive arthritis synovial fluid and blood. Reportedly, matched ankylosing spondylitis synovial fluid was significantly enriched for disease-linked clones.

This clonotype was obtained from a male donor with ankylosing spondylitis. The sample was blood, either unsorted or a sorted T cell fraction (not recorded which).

DNA for the CDR3: TGCAGTGCTTCACCCAGCGGGGTCTCCTACAATGAGCAGTTCTTC. It is translated as CSASPSGVSYNEQFF. The V gene is TRBV20-1, the J gene TRBJ2-1; 7 bases line up with TRBD2. J lost 0 bases, V lost 5 bases, and 7 bases had no gene match. The length of the CDR3 is 15 residues. CDR1 and CDR2 (germline): DFQATT, SNEGSKA (reference sequence).